This is a list of T cell receptor beta chains from one sample in a study of blood T cell repertoires in COVID-19. Repertoires were generated with immunoSEQ multiplex PCR, while TCRdb's copy carries only in-frame clones and drops some. The table records 65,000 to 85,000 clones, around nine tenths of them present only once. Sequenced material: peripheral blood. Source of these receptors: an elderly man with COVID-19, enrolled during active disease. The CDR3 runs from the conserved cysteine through the conserved F or W. Each record gives: D gene, J gene, V gene, clone size, CDR3 protein, CDR3 DNA. A D gene is named only where the DNA matches it firmly. Only part of the rows carry a size: once, few, many, or a class if the clone is expanded.

NA | TRBJ1-6 | TRBV5-4 | NA | CASSLGAAGINSPLHF | TGTGCCAGCAGCTTGGGAGCCGCAGGGATTAATTCACCCCTCCACTTT
TRBD1 | TRBJ1-5 | TRBV6-1 | few | CASSDPGQGGMGNQPQHF | TGTGCCAGCAGTGACCCCGGACAGGGCGGGATGGGCAATCAGCCCCAGCATTTT
TRBD1 | TRBJ1-1 | TRBV6-5 | NA | CASSKQGATGTEAFF | TGTGCCAGCAGCAAACAGGGGGCAACGGGAACTGAAGCTTTCTTT
NA | TRBJ1-1 | TRBV6-2/TRBV6-3 | NA | CASSYSSERDSTSGDTEAFF | TGTGCCAGCAGTTACTCGAGTGAACGAGACAGCACCTCGGGGGACACTGAAGCTTTCTTT
NA | TRBJ1-4 | TRBV28 | NA | CASRVSRGSEKLFF | TGTGCCAGCCGAGTTTCGCGGGGATCCGAAAAACTGTTTTTT
NA | TRBJ2-2 | TRBV19 | NA | CASRGTVNTGELFF | TGTGCCAGTCGCGGGACGGTGAACACCGGGGAGCTGTTTTTT
TRBD1 | TRBJ1-1 | TRBV27 | few | CASSFSRDRGLNTEAFF | TGTGCCAGCAGTTTCTCCCGGGACAGGGGATTGAACACTGAAGCTTTCTTT
NA | TRBJ1-3 | TRBV7-3 | NA | CASSESPGSTIYF | TGTGCCAGCAGCGAATCCCCCGGGAGTACCATATATTTT
NA | TRBJ2-2 | TRBV5-6 | NA | CASSFGQNTGELFF | TGTGCCAGCAGCTTTGGACAGAACACCGGGGAGCTGTTTTTT
NA | TRBJ1-2 | TRBV7-9 | NA | CASSSGLYGYTF | TGTGCCAGCAGCTCGGGATTGTATGGCTACACCTTC
TRBD2 | TRBJ2-3 | TRBV19 | NA | CASSIPATSGGTTDTQYF | TGTGCCAGTAGTATCCCGGCTACTAGCGGGGGGACCACAGATACGCAGTATTTT
NA | TRBJ2-2 | TRBV6-6 | few | CASSYSPWNTGELFF | TGTGCCAGCAGTTACTCTCCATGGAACACCGGGGAGCTGTTTTTT
NA | TRBJ2-7 | TRBV6-5 | NA | CASSYSMYGNHEQYF | TGTGCCAGCAGTTACTCGATGTACGGGAATCACGAGCAGTACTTC
TRBD1 | TRBJ1-2 | TRBV27 | NA | CASSPLGGAGYGYTF | TGTGCCAGCAGTCCGTTAGGGGGCGCGGGCTATGGCTACACCTTC
TRBD1 | TRBJ1-1 | TRBV5-1 | once | CASSVTQGTDTEAFF | TGCGCCAGCAGCGTCACACAGGGGACGGACACTGAAGCTTTCTTT
NA | TRBJ2-2 | TRBV7-7 | NA | CASSRGRTGELFF | TGTGCCAGCAGCCGCGGGCGCACCGGGGAGCTGTTTTTT
TRBD1 | TRBJ2-7 | TRBV28 | NA | CASSYRTGTGGSSYEQYF | TGTGCCAGCAGTTACAGAACCGGGACAGGGGGTTCCTCCTACGAGCAGTACTTC
NA | TRBJ1-2 | TRBV3-1/TRBV3-2 | once | CASSLREVGYTF | TGTGCCAGCAGCCTCAGGGAGGTCGGCTACACCTTC
TRBD1 | TRBJ1-1 | TRBV6-5 | few | CASSHRTGGNTEAFF | TGTGCCAGCAGTCATCGGACAGGGGGGAACACTGAAGCTTTCTTT
NA | TRBJ1-5 | TRBV7-6 | NA | CASSPGLSNQPQHF | TGTGCCAGCAGCCCAGGGTTGAGCAATCAGCCCCAGCATTTT
NA | TRBJ1-3 | TRBV10-1 | NA | CASNGGLPGNTIYF | TGCGCCAGCAACGGGGGGTTACCTGGAAACACCATATATTTT
TRBD2 | TRBJ2-5 | TRBV28 | once | CASRPPRTSGVETQYF | TGTGCCAGCAGACCCCCTAGGACTAGCGGGGTGGAGACCCAGTACTTC
TRBD1 | TRBJ1-4 | TRBV11-2 | NA | CASSRDRAEKLFF | TGTGCCAGCAGCCGGGACAGGGCTGAAAAACTGTTTTTT
TRBD2 | TRBJ2-3 | TRBV10-3 | NA | CASGLAGGTDTQYF | TGTGCCAGCGGACTAGCGGGGGGGACAGATACGCAGTATTTT
NA | TRBJ2-5 | TRBV9 | NA | CASSGGRVVRETQYF | TGTGCCAGCAGCGGGGGCAGGGTCGTACGGGAGACCCAGTACTTC
TRBD1 | TRBJ1-1 | TRBV18 | NA | CASTGQWNTEAFF | TGTGCCTCAACGGGACAGTGGAACACTGAAGCTTTCTTT
NA | TRBJ1-2 | TRBV12-3/TRBV12-4 | NA | CASSPTANYGYTF | TGTGCCAGCAGCCCGACAGCTAACTATGGCTACACCTTC
TRBD2 | TRBJ2-5 | TRBV20-1 | NA | CSASVLAGGSNQETQYF | TGCAGTGCTAGTGTGTTAGCGGGGGGCAGTAACCAAGAGACCCAGTACTTC
TRBD1 | TRBJ2-7 | TRBV20-1 | NA | CSASQTGDEQYF | TGCAGTGCTAGTCAAACAGGGGACGAGCAGTACTTC
TRBD1 | TRBJ2-7 | TRBV18 | large | CASSLSGQGTYEQYF | TGTGCCAGCTCCCTCTCGGGACAGGGGACCTACGAGCAGTACTTC
NA | TRBJ2-5 | TRBV5-1 | NA | CASSLMYPQETQYF | TGCGCCAGCAGCTTGATGTATCCCCAAGAGACCCAGTACTTC
NA | TRBJ1-6 | TRBV5-4 | once | CASSLGEDINSPLHF | TGTGCCAGCAGCTTAGGGGAGGACATCAATTCACCCCTCCACTTT
NA | TRBJ1-4 | TRBV2 | NA | CASSARVEKLFF | TGTGCCAGCAGTGCCCGGGTGGAAAAACTGTTTTTT
NA | TRBJ1-3 | TRBV19 | NA | CASSSDRLSGNTIYF | TGTGCCAGTAGTTCTGACAGACTCTCTGGAAACACCATATATTTT
NA | TRBJ1-5 | TRBV5-6 | NA | CASSFQGYSNQPQHF | TGTGCCAGCAGCTTTCAGGGTTATAGCAATCAGCCCCAGCATTTT
TRBD1 | TRBJ1-5 | TRBV18 | NA | CASSAQGASNQPQHF | TGTGCCAGCTCAGCACAGGGGGCGTCTAATCAGCCCCAGCATTTT
NA | TRBJ1-2 | TRBV6-2/TRBV6-3 | NA | CASSRLQGLGGYTF | TGTGCCAGCAGCAGACTTCAGGGTTTGGGCGGCTACACCTTC
NA | TRBJ2-2 | TRBV27 | NA | CASSFYTANTGELFF | TGTGCCAGCAGTTTCTACACAGCGAACACCGGGGAGCTGTTTTTT
NA | TRBJ1-2 | TRBV19 | once | CASSIPTGTTSAGYTF | TGTGCCAGTAGTATCCCCACCGGGACTACCTCTGCCGGCTACACCTTC
NA | TRBJ1-6 | TRBV2 | NA | CASSAAGRSPLHF | TGTGCCAGCAGCGCGGCAGGGCGTTCACCCCTCCACTTT
NA | TRBJ1-1 | TRBV6-1 | NA | CASSEARTASTTFF | TGTGCCAGCAGTGAAGCCCGGACAGCCTCGACGACTTTCTTT
TRBD1 | TRBJ1-2 | TRBV11-3 | NA | CASSRRTGEIINYGYTF | TGTGCCAGCAGCCGACGGACAGGAGAGATCATTAACTATGGCTACACCTTC
NA | TRBJ1-1 | TRBV2 | NA | CASSPTGRLNTEAFF | TGTGCCAGCAGTCCCACAGGACGTTTGAACACTGAAGCTTTCTTT
NA | TRBJ1-5 | TRBV12-5 | NA | CASGLNVISNNQPQHF | TGTGCTAGTGGCCTTAATGTCATTAGTAACAATCAGCCCCAGCATTTT
NA | TRBJ1-1 | TRBV11-3 | once | CASSKIGLAEAFF | TGTGCCAGCAGCAAGATCGGGTTGGCTGAAGCTTTCTTT
TRBD1 | TRBJ2-2 | TRBV2 | NA | CASTRQGAGTGELFF | TGTGCCAGCACTAGACAGGGGGCGGGCACCGGGGAGCTGTTTTTT
TRBD2 | TRBJ2-5 | TRBV9 | NA | CASSPTLAGGKETQYF | TGTGCCAGCAGCCCAACCCTAGCGGGGGGCAAAGAGACCCAGTACTTC
TRBD1 | TRBJ1-2 | TRBV19 | NA | CASSSIGGDRTYGYTF | TGTGCCAGTAGTTCGATAGGGGGGGACAGGACCTATGGCTACACCTTC
TRBD1 | TRBJ1-2 | TRBV28 | NA | CASSSSGQGTGGYTF | TGTGCCAGCAGTTCCTCAGGACAGGGAACAGGCGGCTACACCTTC
NA | TRBJ2-3 | TRBV5-4 | NA | CASSPRVAPGTDTQYF | TGTGCCAGCAGCCCCCGAGTCGCCCCGGGCACAGATACGCAGTATTTT
NA | TRBJ1-6 | TRBV11-2 | NA | CASSPGGAGNSPLHF | TGTGCCAGCAGCCCCGGGGGGGCTGGAAATTCACCCCTCCACTTT
NA | TRBJ1-3 | TRBV29-1 | few | CSVDATGSGNTIYF | TGCAGCGTTGACGCTACAGGGTCCGGAAACACCATATATTTT
NA | TRBJ1-1 | TRBV5-1 | few | CASSLGGEKPEAFF | TGCGCCAGCAGCTTGGGAGGAGAAAAGCCTGAAGCTTTCTTT
NA | TRBJ1-3 | TRBV9 | NA | CASSVDYPGSGNTIYF | TGTGCCAGCAGCGTAGATTATCCGGGATCCGGAAACACCATATATTTT
NA | TRBJ2-1 | TRBV29-1 | NA | CSVGRVDEQFF | TGCAGCGTTGGGCGGGTGGATGAGCAGTTCTTC